This is a list of T cell receptor beta chains from one sample in a study of cytomegalovirus exposure and HLA in healthy donors. TCRdb's copy holds only in-frame clones and misses some; the assay was immunoSEQ multiplex PCR. This table has 100,000 to 120,000 clones, under 97% appearing once. Sequencing was done on a sample of PBMCs. The receptors stem from a woman aged 18-35 years in good health and CMV-seronegative. The CDR3 runs from the conserved cysteine through the conserved F or W.

J gene | CDR3 length | V gene | CDR3 protein
TRBJ1-6 | 14 | TRBV19 | CASKSTAYNSPLHF
TRBJ1-5 | 14 | TRBV30 | CAWSATGSNQPQHF
TRBJ1-4 | 14 | TRBV7-9 | CASSLGTGDEKLFF
TRBJ2-7 | 12 | TRBV7-2 | CASSFSSYEQYF
TRBJ2-1 | 13 | TRBV6-1 | CASIKRGTGEQFF
TRBJ2-7 | 11 | TRBV29-1 | CSVGHPYEQYF
TRBJ1-1 | 14 | TRBV5-1 | CASGRGTANTEAFF
TRBJ1-5 | 15 | TRBV6-6 | CASSLGWTGYQPQHF
TRBJ2-3 | 17 | TRBV5-1 | CASSSGGRTSVRDTQYF
TRBJ1-3 | 14 | TRBV19 | CASPSGGSGNTIYF
TRBJ2-3 | 18 | TRBV19 | CASSIDRETSGAWDTQYF
TRBJ2-5 | 18 | TRBV7-2 | CASSLSQLAGASGETQYF
TRBJ1-2 | 13 | TRBV7-8 | CASSFDTYYGYTF
TRBJ2-7 | 14 | TRBV2 | CASKDLDITYEQYF
TRBJ2-1 | 15 | TRBV5-4 | CASSFLPSSYNEQFF
TRBJ1-1 | 15 | TRBV6-6 | CASSFVGSLNTEAFF
TRBJ1-4 | 17 | TRBV30 | CASAGGTGDIVNEKLFF